These T cell receptor beta chains were read from a single sample in a study of T cells in Graves' hyperthyroidism and ophthalmopathy. TCRdb analysed the multiplex PCR reads with MiXCR anew, one entry per CDR3 protein. The sample includes about 510,000 distinct CDR3 sequences, 14% seen only once; the top ten take more than 11%. Sequenced input: blood. The receptors derive from a woman between 40 and 55 years old with Graves' hyperthyroidism. Both conserved end residues are part of each CDR3. A D gene is named only where the DNA matches it firmly. Only part of the rows carry a size: once, few, many, or a class if the clone is expanded.

clone_size	v_call	d_call	j_call	cdr3_aa	cdr3_nt
few	TRBV10-3	TRBD2	TRBJ2-1	CAISEVLAGPQFF	TGTGCCATCAGTGAGGTACTAGCGGGGCCGCAGTTCTTC
many	TRBV30	NA	TRBJ2-1	CAWSVRLGNEQFF	TGTGCCTGGAGTGTCCGGCTAGGCAATGAGCAGTTCTTC
few	TRBV11-2	NA	TRBJ2-7	CASSLEVRIYEQYF	TGTGCCAGCAGCTTAGAGGTCAGAATCTACGAGCAGTACTTC
many	TRBV28	NA	TRBJ2-7	CASSPAEYEQYF	TGTGCCAGCAGCCCAGCGGAGTACGAGCAGTACTTC
NA	TRBV20-1	NA	TRBJ1-2	CSATGAAGYGYTF	TGCAGTGCTACAGGGGCGGCTGGCTATGGCTACACCTTC
NA	TRBV6-1	NA	TRBJ1-1	CASTPQVNTEAFF	TGTGCCAGCACCCCTCAGGTGAACACTGAAGCTTTCTTT
many	TRBV18	NA	TRBJ1-5	CASSPRVSKGNQPQHF	TGTGCCAGCTCACCACGAGTGAGCAAGGGCAATCAGCCCCAGCATTTT
many	TRBV10-3	NA	TRBJ2-2	CATAATANTGELFF	TGTGCCACCGCGGCTACAGCGAACACCGGGGAGCTGTTTTTT
many	TRBV5-1	NA	TRBJ2-3	CASSFTDTQYF	TGTGCCAGCAGCTTCACAGATACGCAGTATTTT
many	TRBV11-2	NA	TRBJ2-1	CASSHPNSANEQFF	TGTGCCAGCAGCCACCCGAACAGTGCAAATGAGCAGTTCTTC
few	TRBV11-2	NA	TRBJ2-5	CASSLVGGTYETQYF	TGTGCCAGCAGCTTAGTGGGCGGTACTTATGAGACCCAGTACTTC
NA	TRBV6-1	NA	TRBJ2-1	CASSDTDYYNEQFF	TGTGCCAGCAGTGATACGGACTACTACAATGAGCAGTTCTTC
few	TRBV6-1	NA	TRBJ1-3	CASSADRTILFSRNTIYF	TGTGCCAGTTCAGCTGACCGGACCATCCTTTTTTCTCGAAACACCATATATTTT
many	TRBV29-1	NA	TRBJ2-7	CSVEGGAGIYEQYF	TGCAGCGTTGAAGGAGGGGCAGGAATCTACGAGCAGTACTTC
NA	TRBV20-1	NA	TRBJ2-7	CSARENRRGYEQYF	TGCAGTGCTAGAGAGAACCGGAGGGGATACGAGCAGTACTTC
many	TRBV3-1	TRBD1	TRBJ2-7	CASSPHPTGGSDEQYF	TGTGCCAGCAGCCCCCACCCGACAGGGGGATCGGACGAGCAGTACTTC
few	TRBV5-1	TRBD1	TRBJ1-4	CASTRAGGDEKLFF	TGTGCCAGCACCAGGGCAGGGGGCGATGAAAAACTGTTTTTT
few	TRBV20-1	NA	TRBJ2-2	CSARADGNTGELFF	TGCAGTGCTAGAGCCGACGGAAACACCGGGGAGCTGTTTTTT
NA	TRBV20-1	NA	TRBJ2-1	CSAPKSGSYNEQFF	TGCAGTGCTCCTAAGAGCGGCTCCTACAATGAGCAGTTCTTC
NA	TRBV28	TRBD1	TRBJ1-1	CASSSPGQAVMNTEAFF	TGTGCCAGCAGTTCTCCGGGACAGGCTGTTATGAACACTGAAGCTTTCTTT
many	TRBV28	TRBD2	TRBJ2-1	CASSFGGLAGSNEQFF	TGTGCCAGCAGTTTTGGGGGACTAGCGGGAAGCAATGAGCAGTTCTTC
NA	TRBV20-1	NA	TRBJ2-1	CSAAMGGYNEQFF	TGCAGTGCTGCTATGGGGGGCTATAATGAGCAGTTCTTC
many	TRBV27	NA	TRBJ2-7	CASSESGSYEQYF	TGTGCCAGCAGCGAAAGCGGATCCTACGAGCAGTACTTC
many	TRBV20-1	NA	TRBJ2-1	CSASPLMGKDNEQFF	TGCAGTGCTAGCCCCCTTATGGGAAAGGACAATGAGCAGTTCTTC
NA	TRBV5-4	TRBD2	TRBJ2-1	CASKSSQKSPLAGGHNEQFF	TGTGCCAGCAAGTCTTCCCAAAAGTCTCCGTTAGCGGGAGGTCACAATGAGCAGTTCTTC
many	TRBV30	NA	TRBJ1-4	CAYAPGFPTNEKLFF	TGTGCCTACGCCCCAGGGTTCCCAACTAATGAAAAACTGTTTTTT
few	TRBV28	NA	TRBJ1-5	CASSQPGYWQPQHF	TGTGCCAGCAGTCAGCCGGGGTATTGGCAGCCCCAGCATTTT
few	TRBV6-1	TRBD1	TRBJ2-2	CASTDRATGELFF	TGTGCCAGTACGGACAGGGCCACCGGGGAGCTGTTTTTT
many	TRBV7-9	NA	TRBJ2-7	CASTSFGSPAYEQYF	TGTGCCAGCACCTCCTTCGGGTCTCCCGCCTACGAGCAGTACTTC
few	TRBV7-3	NA	TRBJ2-1	CASSPQGSWANEQFF	TGTGCCAGCAGCCCCCAGGGTAGTTGGGCCAATGAGCAGTTCTTC
many	TRBV20-1	NA	TRBJ2-1	CSARDRLDSEQFF	TGCAGTGCTAGAGACCGACTAGACAGTGAGCAGTTCTTC
NA	TRBV10-3	NA	TRBJ1-4	CAISRTTNEKLFF	TGTGCCATCAGTAGAACAACTAATGAAAAACTGTTTTTT
NA	TRBV19	NA	TRBJ1-2	CASRQATNYGYTF	TGTGCCAGTAGGCAGGCCACTAACTATGGCTACACCTTC